This entry features one TCR beta chain sequence. The target antigen is unknown. The data originate from a study of blood T cells in healthy people across ages. Points from the study as a whole: PBMCs left unsorted prevented a conclusive naive versus antigen-experienced comparison. Among T cells, TCR beta diversity per million cells dropped roughly linearly as age rose.

Through a sample-barcoded 5' primer and a J-beta primer mix, a second PCR was run for about 6 to 11 cycles. Every cDNA was tagged by a template-switch adaptor with 12 random nucleotides. MiXCR was run by TCRdb on the 5' RACE reads, yielding one entry per CDR3 protein. Found here are 790,000 or so distinct CDR3 sequences, more than 55% of them singletons; the top ten hold roughly 24%. CDR1 and CDR2 (germline): ENHRY, SYGVKD. V lost 8 bases, J lost 2 bases, and 14 bases lay in between. The CDR3 totals 14 residues. Each donor gave 9 to 10 milliliters of peripheral blood. The chain has TRBV10-3 and TRBJ2-3; D is undetermined. The sequencing sample was made of blood. This clonotype was obtained from a man in his forties in good health. The CDR3 sequence: CAIRSSDITDTQYF. The CDR3 DNA is TGTGCCATCCGGTCGTCGGATATCACAGATACGCAGTATTTT.